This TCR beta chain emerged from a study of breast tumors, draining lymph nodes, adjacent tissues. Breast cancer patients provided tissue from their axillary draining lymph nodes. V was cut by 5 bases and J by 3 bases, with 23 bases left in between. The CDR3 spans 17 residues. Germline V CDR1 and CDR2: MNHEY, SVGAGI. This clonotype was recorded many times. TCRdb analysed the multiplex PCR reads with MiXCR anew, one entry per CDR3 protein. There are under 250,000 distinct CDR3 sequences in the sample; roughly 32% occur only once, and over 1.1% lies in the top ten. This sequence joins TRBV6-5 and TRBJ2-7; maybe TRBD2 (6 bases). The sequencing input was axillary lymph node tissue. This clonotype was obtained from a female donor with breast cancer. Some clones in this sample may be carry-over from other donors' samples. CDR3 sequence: CASSLVTPGTANYEQYF. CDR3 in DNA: TGTGCCAGCAGTCTGGTTACTCCCGGGACTGCTAACTACGAGCAGTACTTC.